A single sample is the source of the 14 T cell receptor beta chains below, sequenced in a study of T cell responses to AZD1222 COVID-19 vaccine (dated by TCRdb to about 2021). Library prep was done by the immunoSEQ multiplex PCR assay. TCRdb stores this immuneACCESS table with in-frame sequences only. Part of the clones is absent; in the studies checked, under half of the shortfall reflects unresolved V genes, and no reason is known for the rest. For this sample there are fewer than 70,000 clones; around 80% appear just once. Of the sample, over 11% is held by the ten largest clones. This sample's time point label indicates: about 28 days (+/-7) after the second vaccine dose. The sample was peripheral blood, taken 28 days after the second AZD1222 dose. These receptors all stem from an adult who received the AZD1222 COVID-19 vaccine.

V and J are TRBV6-5 and TRBJ2-7; no clear D. Trimming left V 9 bases short and J 3 bases short, with 9 bases between. Germline-derived CDR1 and CDR2 are MNHEY and SVGAGI. This CDR3 contains 11 residues. The CDR3 coding sequence is TGTGCCAGTAGAAGATACTACGAGCAGTACTTC. This codes for CASRRYYEQYF.

CDR3 in amino acids: CASSPGTGVFLRNQPQHF. In DNA form, the CDR3 reads TGTGCCAGCAGCCCCGGGACAGGGGTCTTCTTGCGGAATCAGCCCCAGCATTTT. The rearrangement uses TRBV7-2 and TRBJ1-5; 10 positions agree with TRBD1. Looked up from germline, CDR1 is SGHTA and CDR2 is FQGNSA. Trimming at V came to 5 bases and at J to 4 bases, leaving 14 bases not matched to a gene. CDR3 length: 18 amino acids.

The chain uses TRBV2 and TRBJ2-2; D may be TRBD2 (6 bases). In germline, CDR1 is SNHLY, CDR2 FYNNEI. Trimming left V 5 bases short and J 6 bases short, with 16 bases between. CDR3 length: 15 amino acids. The CDR3 DNA follows: TGTGCCAGCAGTTCCGTTGGAGGGGCTGCCGGGGAGCTGTTTTTT. Translated: CASSSVGGAAGELFF.

The V gene is TRBV6-1, the J gene TRBJ2-2, with D maybe TRBD1 (6 bases). There are 15 residues in the CDR3. Germline V gene sequence: CDR1 MNHNS, CDR2 SASEGT. Trimming cost V 4 bases and J 7 bases, with 16 bases left between them. CDR3 region: CASSAGETFNGELFF. The CDR3 DNA sequence: TGTGCCAGCAGTGCAGGGGAAACGTTCAACGGGGAGCTGTTTTTT.

The chain uses TRBV4-3 and TRBJ1-6, with a weak D call TRBD1 (5 bases). V lost 2 bases and J lost 7, with 27 bases in between. CDR1 is LGHNA, CDR2 YSLEER, per germline. This CDR3 contains 20 residues. DNA for the CDR3: TGCGCCAGCAGCCAAAATTCTGTCAAGGCGGTCAGGGTCAAAAATTCACCCCTCCACTTT. Translated, it gives CASSQNSVKAVRVKNSPLHF.

The chain uses TRBV4-1 and TRBJ2-7; a weak D match, TRBD2 (6 bases). CDR1 MGHRA and CDR2 YSYEKL come from the germline V gene. Trimming pared 0 bases from V and 4 bases from J, leaving 10 bases between. This CDR3 has 14 residues. The CDR3 bases are TGCGCCAGCAGCCAAGATTTCGGGGGATACGAGCAGTACTTC. This encodes CASSQDFGGYEQYF.

This chain connects TRBV5-5 to TRBJ1-6; D perhaps matches TRBD1 (5 bases). Looked up from germline, CDR1 is SGHKS and CDR2 is YYEKEE (reference sequence). The CDR3 extends over 13 amino acids. Trimming removed 2 bases from V and 6 bases from J, with 6 bases in between. For the CDR3, the DNA is TGTGCCAGCAGCTTAGACAGTAATTCACCCCTCCACTTT. As protein: CASSLDSNSPLHF.

This chain uses TRBV6-1 with TRBJ1-3, with D perhaps TRBD1 (5 bases). The germline gives CDR1 MNHNS, CDR2 SASEGT. The CDR3 runs 16 residues. The V gene lost 1 base and the J gene lost 0 bases, with 10 bases spanning the gap. The CDR3 spells CASSEDPGLSGNTIYF. The DNA of the CDR3 is TGTGCCAGCAGTGAAGATCCGGGGCTCTCTGGAAACACCATATATTTT.

The rearrangement links TRBV4-1 to TRBJ1-2; TRBD1 is a possible D gene (6 bases). Germline values: CDR1 MGHRA, CDR2 YSYEKL. The ends were cut back, 4 bases at V and 6 bases at J, with 18 bases in the middle. This CDR3 contains 15 residues. The CDR3 DNA reads TGCGCCAGCAGCCTATCACAGGGACTCCCTAATGGCTACACCTTC. Translated, it gives CASSLSQGLPNGYTF.

The rearrangement links TRBV2 to TRBJ1-5; D gene uncertain. The V end was cut by 4 bases, the J end by 2 bases, with 12 bases between. This CDR3 is 15 amino acids long. The germline V gene has CDR1 SNHLY and CDR2 FYNNEI. The CDR3 nucleotides are TGTGCCAGCAGTGTTGAAGGGATCGGCAATCAGCCCCAGCATTTT. Protein: CASSVEGIGNQPQHF.

This clone was observed a few times. This chain connects TRBV14 to TRBJ1-2; 10 nucleotides align to TRBD1. The V segment lost 4 bases and the J segment 8 bases; nucleotides outside the gene matches: 7. CDR3 length: 14 residues. Germline values: CDR1 SGHDN, CDR2 FVKESK. The CDR3 DNA sequence: TGTGCCAGCAGCCCGGACAGGGGGTTTGGAGGCTACACCTTC. Amino acid sequence: CASSPDRGFGGYTF.

This clone has more than one count but fewer than ten. The chain carries TRBV10-1 and TRBJ1-2; D is ambiguous. V was cut by 3 bases and J by 0 bases, with 5 bases left in between. This CDR3 region has 13 residues. The germline V gene encodes CDR1 WNHNN and CDR2 SYGVQD (reference sequence). The CDR3 coding sequence is TGCGCCAGCAGTGATACGTCTAACTATGGCTACACCTTC. This sequence encodes CASSDTSNYGYTF.

This chain connects TRBV9 to TRBJ2-5; 9 bases agree with TRBD2. Germline CDR1 reads SGDLS; CDR2 reads YYNGEE. This CDR3 has 17 residues. V shed 0 bases, J shed 2 bases, and the junction held 8 bases outside the gene matches. The CDR3 loop is CASSVAAAAGGQETQYF. CDR3 nucleotide sequence: TGTGCCAGCAGCGTAGCTGCGGCAGCGGGGGGACAAGAGACCCAGTACTTC.

This clone was counted once. The chain employs TRBV30 and TRBJ1-2, with D unresolved. The CDR3 loop spans 13 amino acids. In germline, CDR1 is GTSNPN, CDR2 SVGIG (reference sequence). The V gene lost 7 bases and the J gene lost 2 bases, with 14 bases spanning the gap. CDR3 in DNA: TGTGCCTCCGGCGGGAGCTCCAACTATGGCTACACCTTC. Protein sequence: CASGGSSNYGYTF. The full variable domain, completed using reference TRBV30 and TRBJ1-2, is SQTIHQWPATLVQPVGSPLSLECTVEGTSNPNLYWYRQAAGRGLQLLFYSVGIGQISSEVPQNLSASRPQDRQFILSSKKLLLSDSGFYLCASGGSSNYGYTFGSGTRLTVV.